Listed below are T cell receptor beta chains from one sample, sequenced in a study of cytomegalovirus exposure and HLA in healthy donors. Generated by immunoSEQ multiplex PCR, the TCRdb table keeps only in-frame clones and is missing some. The table shows roughly 130,000 clones, with about 74% occurring only once. The source material was PBMCs. These receptors all stem from a man aged 18 to 29 in good health and CMV-seropositive. The CDR3 runs from the conserved cysteine through the conserved F or W. Fields, in order: V gene, J gene, CDR3 length, clone size, CDR3 protein. Clone sizes are given selectively: once, few, many, or a class where the clone is expanded.

v_call: TRBV5-8
j_call: TRBJ2-2
cdr3_length: 14
clone_size: few
cdr3_aa: CASSPRIGTGELFF

v_call: TRBV6-6
j_call: TRBJ1-6
cdr3_length: 15
clone_size: NA
cdr3_aa: CASASQGVNNSPLHF

v_call: TRBV28
j_call: TRBJ2-7
cdr3_length: 15
clone_size: once
cdr3_aa: CASNGLADRSYEQYF

v_call: TRBV9
j_call: TRBJ2-1
cdr3_length: 14
clone_size: NA
cdr3_aa: CASSVGQGAHEQFF

v_call: TRBV6-6
j_call: TRBJ1-1
cdr3_length: 15
clone_size: few
cdr3_aa: CASIDSNRLNTEAFF

v_call: TRBV4-3
j_call: TRBJ2-3
cdr3_length: 17
clone_size: NA
cdr3_aa: CASSQDLHISSTDTQYF

v_call: TRBV6-5
j_call: TRBJ2-3
cdr3_length: 15
clone_size: NA
cdr3_aa: CASSYRAGGPDTQYF

v_call: TRBV9
j_call: TRBJ2-5
cdr3_length: 13
clone_size: NA
cdr3_aa: CASSPRLQETQYF

v_call: TRBV2
j_call: TRBJ2-7
cdr3_length: 15
clone_size: NA
cdr3_aa: CASRATSGRDNEQYF

v_call: TRBV11-2
j_call: TRBJ2-3
cdr3_length: 17
clone_size: NA
cdr3_aa: CASSLRGLVAVSDTQYF

v_call: TRBV7-9
j_call: TRBJ2-5
cdr3_length: 14
clone_size: NA
cdr3_aa: CASSRDSPRETQYF

v_call: TRBV6-6
j_call: TRBJ2-7
cdr3_length: 16
clone_size: NA
cdr3_aa: CASSYSGGGLSYEQYF

v_call: TRBV5-6
j_call: TRBJ2-7
cdr3_length: 16
clone_size: NA
cdr3_aa: CASTFRTGINSYEQYF

v_call: TRBV5-6
j_call: TRBJ1-1
cdr3_length: 17
clone_size: NA
cdr3_aa: CASSSPTGLLEDTEAFF

v_call: TRBV21-1
j_call: TRBJ2-3
cdr3_length: 19
clone_size: NA
cdr3_aa: CASSPEDGQVSVGTDTQYF

v_call: TRBV5-4
j_call: TRBJ2-7
cdr3_length: 12
clone_size: NA
cdr3_aa: CASRNTSYEQYF

v_call: TRBV13
j_call: TRBJ2-3
cdr3_length: 16
clone_size: NA
cdr3_aa: CASSLVGSGAFGTQYF

v_call: TRBV5-1
j_call: TRBJ1-1
cdr3_length: 15
clone_size: NA
cdr3_aa: CASSYGVGGANEAFF

v_call: TRBV6-5
j_call: TRBJ2-7
cdr3_length: 15
clone_size: NA
cdr3_aa: CASSYFRQGPYEQYF

v_call: TRBV12-5
j_call: TRBJ1-4
cdr3_length: 14
clone_size: NA
cdr3_aa: CASATGGVAEKLFF

v_call: TRBV11-2
j_call: TRBJ2-7
cdr3_length: 17
clone_size: NA
cdr3_aa: CASSLDWGLASSYEQYF

v_call: TRBV19
j_call: TRBJ2-1
cdr3_length: 14
clone_size: NA
cdr3_aa: CASSPQAGAPEQFF

v_call: TRBV20-1
j_call: TRBJ1-2
cdr3_length: 11
clone_size: once
cdr3_aa: CSVDSYYGYTF

v_call: TRBV6-1
j_call: TRBJ2-7
cdr3_length: 14
clone_size: NA
cdr3_aa: CASTHLDRGYEQYF

v_call: TRBV28
j_call: TRBJ2-7
cdr3_length: 15
clone_size: once
cdr3_aa: CASSHSLGRYYEQYF

v_call: TRBV29-1
j_call: TRBJ2-3
cdr3_length: 13
clone_size: once
cdr3_aa: CSVDGGSADTQYF

v_call: TRBV6-5
j_call: TRBJ2-1
cdr3_length: 15
clone_size: once
cdr3_aa: CASSYSRVGYNEQFF

v_call: TRBV11-2
j_call: TRBJ1-3
cdr3_length: 16
clone_size: NA
cdr3_aa: CASSPGGQGAGNTIYF

v_call: TRBV7-3
j_call: TRBJ2-5
cdr3_length: 15
clone_size: NA
cdr3_aa: CASSVGDSLQETQYF

v_call: TRBV4-1
j_call: TRBJ1-5
cdr3_length: 15
clone_size: NA
cdr3_aa: CASSHGDTGLQPQHF

v_call: TRBV28
j_call: TRBJ1-6
cdr3_length: 15
clone_size: NA
cdr3_aa: CASSDRDNYNSPLHF

v_call: TRBV5-4
j_call: TRBJ1-5
cdr3_length: 13
clone_size: few
cdr3_aa: CASSFGGNQPQHF

v_call: TRBV19
j_call: TRBJ1-5
cdr3_length: 15
clone_size: once
cdr3_aa: CASSLQGAPSQPQHF

v_call: TRBV4-1
j_call: NA
cdr3_length: 14
clone_size: once
cdr3_aa: CASSQDRQSYEQYF

v_call: TRBV6-5
j_call: TRBJ2-7
cdr3_length: 14
clone_size: NA
cdr3_aa: CASAFSGGAYEQYF

v_call: TRBV2
j_call: TRBJ2-2
cdr3_length: 14
clone_size: NA
cdr3_aa: CASSLAGVTGELFF

v_call: TRBV14
j_call: TRBJ1-2
cdr3_length: 13
clone_size: NA
cdr3_aa: CASSQTGKYGYTF

v_call: TRBV10-3
j_call: TRBJ2-7
cdr3_length: 12
clone_size: NA
cdr3_aa: CAITKDRGEQYF

v_call: TRBV5-4
j_call: TRBJ2-5
cdr3_length: 16
clone_size: NA
cdr3_aa: CASSSSLAGVGETQYF

v_call: TRBV5-1
j_call: TRBJ2-7
cdr3_length: 18
clone_size: few
cdr3_aa: CASSFGSLSGGFTYEQYF

v_call: TRBV28
j_call: TRBJ1-2
cdr3_length: 12
clone_size: NA
cdr3_aa: CASSFQNYGYTF

v_call: TRBV7-2
j_call: TRBJ2-7
cdr3_length: 15
clone_size: NA
cdr3_aa: CASSLISGGTYEQYF

v_call: TRBV4-1
j_call: TRBJ2-7
cdr3_length: 17
clone_size: few
cdr3_aa: CASSQKMDFVATYEQYF

v_call: TRBV30
j_call: TRBJ2-5
cdr3_length: 15
clone_size: NA
cdr3_aa: CAWSVLDRDGETQYF

v_call: TRBV7-9
j_call: TRBJ2-3
cdr3_length: 15
clone_size: NA
cdr3_aa: CASSLVAGITDTQYF

v_call: TRBV19
j_call: TRBJ2-3
cdr3_length: 15
clone_size: NA
cdr3_aa: CASSIVSGGADTQYF

v_call: TRBV19
j_call: TRBJ1-1
cdr3_length: 12
clone_size: NA
cdr3_aa: CASSYAGGEAFF

v_call: TRBV30
j_call: TRBJ1-2
cdr3_length: 13
clone_size: NA
cdr3_aa: CAWSRDRPYGYTF

v_call: TRBV5-4
j_call: TRBJ1-1
cdr3_length: 17
clone_size: NA
cdr3_aa: CASRPRATGKAGTEAFF

v_call: TRBV5-1
j_call: TRBJ1-2
cdr3_length: 13
clone_size: few
cdr3_aa: CASSIGGGYGYTF

v_call: TRBV7-8
j_call: TRBJ2-7
cdr3_length: 15
clone_size: NA
cdr3_aa: CASSLVAGNSYEQYF

v_call: TRBV6-6
j_call: TRBJ1-1
cdr3_length: 12
clone_size: few
cdr3_aa: CASSYGLSEAFF

v_call: TRBV7-9
j_call: TRBJ1-1
cdr3_length: 15
clone_size: NA
cdr3_aa: CASSFTTGSSAEAFF

v_call: TRBV28
j_call: TRBJ1-5
cdr3_length: 15
clone_size: NA
cdr3_aa: CASSRSTGYNQPQHF

v_call: TRBV27
j_call: TRBJ2-7
cdr3_length: 15
clone_size: once
cdr3_aa: CASSLSGTGGHEQYF

v_call: TRBV5-1
j_call: TRBJ2-7
cdr3_length: 14
clone_size: few
cdr3_aa: CASSGWDSNYEQYF

v_call: TRBV13
j_call: TRBJ2-5
cdr3_length: 14
clone_size: NA
cdr3_aa: CASSPNRVGGAQYF

v_call: TRBV4-3
j_call: TRBJ2-1
cdr3_length: 16
clone_size: NA
cdr3_aa: CASSQLTRDTYNEQFF

v_call: TRBV15
j_call: TRBJ2-2
cdr3_length: 16
clone_size: NA
cdr3_aa: CATSREQGGNTGELFF

v_call: TRBV4-3
j_call: TRBJ2-3
cdr3_length: 16
clone_size: NA
cdr3_aa: CASSQDSSGRTDTQYF